The rows below give T cell receptor beta chains drawn from one sample of a study of cytomegalovirus exposure and HLA in healthy donors. Assay: immunoSEQ multiplex PCR; the TCRdb copy retains only in-frame clones and omits some. The repertoire consists of 100,000 to 150,000 clones, with more than 75% occurring once and the leading ten covering 1.4% to 1.5%. The sequenced material came from PBMCs. Every receptor here comes from a female donor in good health and CMV-seronegative. CDR3s include the opening cysteine and the closing phenylalanine or tryptophan. Fields, in order: V gene, J gene, clone size, CDR3 length, D gene, CDR3 protein. The D gene is left open where the match is weak. A row's size may be missing; if present it is once, few, many or a size class.

v_gene: TRBV27
j_gene: TRBJ2-7
abundance: .
len: 14
d_gene: .
CDR3aa: CASSLWAGAGEQYF

v_gene: TRBV2
j_gene: TRBJ2-3
abundance: .
len: 14
d_gene: .
CDR3aa: CASNRYTSTDTQYF

v_gene: TRBV27
j_gene: TRBJ1-4
abundance: .
len: 15
d_gene: .
CDR3aa: CASSAWGGSNEKLFF

v_gene: TRBV29-1
j_gene: TRBJ2-5
abundance: .
len: 12
d_gene: TRBD1
CDR3aa: CSEGTVKETQYF

v_gene: TRBV29-1
j_gene: TRBJ2-1
abundance: .
len: 14
d_gene: .
CDR3aa: CSVVLAEGGNEQFF

v_gene: TRBV2
j_gene: TRBJ1-2
abundance: .
len: 13
d_gene: .
CDR3aa: CASSEAQGGAHTF

v_gene: TRBV7-2
j_gene: TRBJ1-2
abundance: .
len: 18
d_gene: TRBD1
CDR3aa: CASSLVWSGTGANYGYTF

v_gene: TRBV7-9
j_gene: TRBJ1-1
abundance: .
len: 14
d_gene: TRBD1
CDR3aa: CASSKTGVDTEAFF

v_gene: TRBV30
j_gene: TRBJ1-1
abundance: .
len: 13
d_gene: .
CDR3aa: CAWSGGGRTEAFF

v_gene: TRBV19
j_gene: TRBJ2-2
abundance: .
len: 15
d_gene: TRBD1
CDR3aa: CASSAMTGGGGELFF

v_gene: TRBV29-1
j_gene: TRBJ1-1
abundance: .
len: 12
d_gene: TRBD1
CDR3aa: CSGNRGLTEAFF

v_gene: TRBV7-2
j_gene: TRBJ1-1
abundance: .
len: 13
d_gene: TRBD1
CDR3aa: CASSLQGGTEAFF

v_gene: TRBV27
j_gene: TRBJ2-1
abundance: .
len: 13
d_gene: .
CDR3aa: CARGARIYNEQFF

v_gene: TRBV6-6
j_gene: TRBJ1-2
abundance: .
len: 16
d_gene: .
CDR3aa: CASSSQPGTAYYGYTF

v_gene: TRBV30
j_gene: TRBJ2-3
abundance: .
len: 15
d_gene: TRBD1
CDR3aa: CAWSSTGGRTDTQYF

v_gene: TRBV5-4
j_gene: TRBJ2-5
abundance: few
len: 15
d_gene: TRBD1
CDR3aa: CASSRGQIAQETQYF

v_gene: TRBV7-7
j_gene: TRBJ2-3
abundance: .
len: 13
d_gene: .
CDR3aa: CASSQGGRDTQYF

v_gene: TRBV10-3
j_gene: TRBJ2-7
abundance: few
len: 15
d_gene: TRBD2
CDR3aa: CAISRGLAGQGEQYF

v_gene: TRBV30
j_gene: TRBJ2-2
abundance: .
len: 16
d_gene: .
CDR3aa: CAWTLALATNTGELFF

v_gene: TRBV7-9
j_gene: TRBJ2-7
abundance: .
len: 15
d_gene: .
CDR3aa: CASSPSSGPAYEQYF

v_gene: TRBV7-2
j_gene: TRBJ1-2
abundance: .
len: 13
d_gene: TRBD1
CDR3aa: CASSLSPGGGYTF

v_gene: TRBV2
j_gene: TRBJ1-2
abundance: .
len: 15
d_gene: .
CDR3aa: CASSSRTAAGEGYTF

v_gene: TRBV7-9
j_gene: TRBJ1-5
abundance: .
len: 14
d_gene: TRBD1
CDR3aa: CASSLPGGDQPQHF

v_gene: TRBV5-5
j_gene: TRBJ1-1
abundance: .
len: 15
d_gene: TRBD1
CDR3aa: CASSLVGTGNTEAFF

v_gene: TRBV9
j_gene: TRBJ2-1
abundance: .
len: 13
d_gene: .
CDR3aa: CASSVSGEGEQFF

v_gene: TRBV11-3
j_gene: TRBJ2-2
abundance: .
len: 11
d_gene: .
CDR3aa: CASSLTGELFF

v_gene: TRBV28
j_gene: TRBJ2-2
abundance: once
len: 16
d_gene: TRBD1
CDR3aa: CASSSPGQGNHGELFF

v_gene: TRBV6-1
j_gene: TRBJ1-5
abundance: .
len: 13
d_gene: .
CDR3aa: CASGQYSNQPQHF

v_gene: TRBV2
j_gene: TRBJ1-5
abundance: few
len: 10
d_gene: .
CDR3aa: CASEGGAQHF

v_gene: TRBV7-9
j_gene: TRBJ1-4
abundance: .
len: 14
d_gene: .
CDR3aa: CASSLGQLGEKLFF

v_gene: TRBV28
j_gene: TRBJ1-5
abundance: .
len: 15
d_gene: .
CDR3aa: CASSFIGSHHQPQHF

v_gene: TRBV6-5
j_gene: TRBJ1-3
abundance: .
len: 13
d_gene: .
CDR3aa: CASRPTGLHTIYF

v_gene: TRBV27
j_gene: TRBJ1-1
abundance: once
len: 15
d_gene: TRBD1
CDR3aa: CASSQPGGLFTEAFF

v_gene: TRBV2
j_gene: TRBJ2-7
abundance: once
len: 15
d_gene: TRBD1
CDR3aa: CASSGTGGPPIEQYF

v_gene: TRBV7-2
j_gene: TRBJ1-1
abundance: .
len: 13
d_gene: .
CDR3aa: CASSLEQGTEAFF

v_gene: TRBV9
j_gene: TRBJ2-1
abundance: .
len: 18
d_gene: TRBD1
CDR3aa: CASSYSSGTGLDYNEQFF

v_gene: TRBV10-2
j_gene: TRBJ2-4
abundance: few
len: 16
d_gene: TRBD2
CDR3aa: CASSESAGVAKNIQYF

v_gene: TRBV5-6
j_gene: TRBJ2-7
abundance: .
len: 16
d_gene: TRBD2
CDR3aa: CASSLIPAGVSYEQYF

v_gene: TRBV20-1
j_gene: .
abundance: few
len: 9
d_gene: .
CDR3aa: CSASYEQYF

v_gene: TRBV7-2
j_gene: TRBJ1-5
abundance: .
len: 15
d_gene: .
CDR3aa: CASSLYGGRDQPQHF

v_gene: TRBV7-2
j_gene: TRBJ1-3
abundance: .
len: 15
d_gene: .
CDR3aa: CASSLAGGTGHTIYF

v_gene: TRBV7-2
j_gene: TRBJ2-5
abundance: .
len: 15
d_gene: TRBD2
CDR3aa: CASSLTSGRGETQYF

v_gene: TRBV5-4
j_gene: TRBJ2-1
abundance: .
len: 13
d_gene: .
CDR3aa: CASSLAGGNEQFF

v_gene: TRBV4-3
j_gene: TRBJ2-5
abundance: .
len: 14
d_gene: .
CDR3aa: CASSQDRGLETQYF

v_gene: TRBV6-1
j_gene: TRBJ2-7
abundance: .
len: 13
d_gene: .
CDR3aa: CASSPLRLNEQYF

v_gene: TRBV5-5
j_gene: TRBJ2-7
abundance: .
len: 18
d_gene: TRBD2
CDR3aa: CASSFGGSGRLAGYEQYF

v_gene: TRBV5-4
j_gene: TRBJ2-5
abundance: .
len: 14
d_gene: .
CDR3aa: CASSFLGGGGTQYF